The 8 T cell receptor beta chains listed next were all sequenced from one sample in a study of CD8 T cells in ankylosing spondylitis. Their antigens are not known. Study-level results: A motif in TCR beta, a set of about eight highly homologous variants, appeared characteristic of ankylosing spondylitis blood.

TCRdb analysed the 5' RACE reads with MiXCR anew, one entry per CDR3 protein. This table has 450,000 to 550,000 distinct CDR3 sequences, 5.3% appearing once. The sample taken for sequencing was blood, either unsorted or a sorted T cell fraction (not recorded which). The receptors derive from a male donor with ankylosing spondylitis.

This clonotype was recorded only once. The chain uses TRBV4-1 and TRBJ2-7, with TRBD1 identical over 11 bases. The CDR3 is 15 residues long. Germline V lookup: CDR1 MGHRA, CDR2 YSYEKL. After removal of 6 bases from V and 6 bases from J, the junction contained 10 bases not matched to a gene. CDR3 nucleotide sequence: TGCGCCAGCAGACTCTCCGGGACAGGGGGTTTCGAGCAGTACTTC. Its translation is CASRLSGTGGFEQYF.

In its sample, this clonotype was seen a few times. The CDR3 sequence: CASSILGGQGGYTF. The CDR3 coding sequence is TGTGCCAGCAGCATCCTCGGGGGGCAGGGTGGCTACACCTTC. The chain is built from TRBV11-2 and TRBJ1-2; TRBD1 might be the D (6 bases). Germline V gene data show CDR1 as SGHAT and CDR2 as FQNNGV. V was shortened by 5 bases and J by 7 bases, with 17 bases between the two germline ends. The length of the CDR3 is 14 residues.

This clonotype was seen ten or more times. The rearrangement links TRBV12-3 or TRBV12-4 to TRBJ1-5; D gene uncertain. The CDR3 sequence is 13 residues long. Between the trimmed V and J ends, which lost 1 base and 6 bases, there was a span of 7 bases. CDR3 in DNA: TGTGCCAGCAGTTTAGAGGGCACTCAGCCCCAGCATTTT. Its protein product is CASSLEGTQPQHF.

This clonotype appeared many times. The chain couples TRBV29-1 to TRBJ2-5; TRBD1 might be the D (5 bases). The CDR3 consists of 13 residues. V lost 6 bases and J 5 bases, leaving 16 bases between the germline ends. Germline V gene sequence: CDR1 SQVTM, CDR2 ANQGSEA. The DNA for the CDR3 is TGCAGCGTCCAACAGGTCCTCCGGGAGACCCAGTACTTC. Translation gives CSVQQVLRETQYF. The full variable domain, rest sourced from reference TRBV29-1 and TRBJ2-5, is SAVISQKPSRDICQRGTSLTIQCQVDSQVTMMFWYRQQPGQSLTLIATANQGSEATYESGFVIDKFPISRPNLTFSTLTVSNMSPEDSSIYLCSVQQVLRETQYFGPGTRLLVL.

This clonotype showed up many times. In nucleotides, the CDR3 is TGTGCCAGCAGCTCGTTAGGGCCTCATTCACCCCTCCACTTT. The encoded protein is CASSSLGPHSPLHF. The chain is built from TRBV7-2 and TRBJ1-6; D gene unclear. Germline values: CDR1 SGHTA, CDR2 FQGNSA. The CDR3 totals 14 residues. The ends were cut back, 4 bases at V and 8 bases at J, with 12 bases in the middle.

This clonotype came up many times. This chain uses TRBV10-3 with TRBJ2-7; tentative D call: TRBD2 (6 bases). The CDR3 runs 15 residues. V was trimmed by 5 bases and J by 1 base, leaving 15 bases between them. Germline V lookup: CDR1 ENHRY, CDR2 SYGVKD. This CDR3 reads CAISSPEGGSYEQYF. The CDR3, as DNA: TGTGCCATCAGTTCCCCGGAGGGCGGGTCCTACGAGCAGTACTTC.

This clonotype was seen repeatedly, ten times or more. The chain couples TRBV4-3 to TRBJ2-2, with D unresolved. Trimming removed 1 base at V and 5 bases at J, with 11 bases between. The CDR3 consists of 15 residues. Germline lookup yields CDR1 LGHNA and CDR2 YSLEER. DNA of the CDR3: TGCGCCAGCAGCCAAGCAGCGCTGGGGACCGGGGAGCTGTTTTTT. This gives the protein CASSQAALGTGELFF.

This clonotype has at least ten counts. The DNA of the CDR3 is TGTGCCATCCGGCCGACAGGGGTCGACTCACCCCTCCACTTT. This gives the protein CAIRPTGVDSPLHF. The gene calls are TRBV6-1 and TRBJ1-6; 8 nucleotides line up with TRBD1. The V segment lost 10 bases and the J segment 10 bases; nucleotides outside the gene matches: 12. From germline, CDR1 is MNHNS and CDR2 SASEGT. The CDR3 runs to 14 residues.